These 10 T cell receptor beta chains share one sample of origin, sequenced in a study of blood T cell repertoires in COVID-19. Generated by immunoSEQ multiplex PCR, the TCRdb table keeps only in-frame clones and is missing some. The table has roughly 140,000 clones, roughly 88% seen once; the top ten hold 1.5% to 2%. The sequenced material came from peripheral blood. These receptors all come from a woman in her forties or fifties with acute or convalescent COVID-19.

The rearrangement uses TRBV5-1 and TRBJ2-7, with 9 bases that match TRBD2. The length of the CDR3 is 15 residues. Trimming cost V 3 bases and J 2 bases; bases outside gene matches: 6. Germline loops: CDR1 SGHRS, CDR2 YFSETQ. The CDR3 loop is CASSSTSGNTYEQYF. DNA of the CDR3: TGCGCCAGCAGCTCGACTAGCGGCAATACCTACGAGCAGTACTTC.

This clone was detected a few times. V usage is TRBV7-2 and J usage is TRBJ1-2; 9 nucleotides match TRBD1. The CDR3 totals 15 residues. Germline trimming cut 4 bases from V and 8 bases from J; bases unmatched to any gene: 11. Germline V gene sequence: CDR1 SGHTA, CDR2 FQGNSA. The CDR3 region has the DNA TGTGCCAGCAGCTCCAGTTGGGTGGGACAGGGCGGCTACACCTTC. Translating it yields CASSSSWVGQGGYTF.

A remark on this clone: One end of the junction is discordant with germline, which a read error may explain. DNA of the CDR3: TGTGCTAGCAGCCCGGACAGGGCCGGGGAGCTGTTTTTT. It codes for CASSPDRAGELFF. This chain joins TRBV7-7 and TRBJ2-2, with 8 bases lining up with TRBD1. In germline, CDR1 is SSHAT, CDR2 FNYEAQ (reference sequence). CDR3 length equals 13 residues. Together with reference TRBV7-7 and TRBJ2-2, the CDR3 gives the full variable domain: GAGVSQSPRYKVTKRGQDVTLRCDPISSHATLYWYQQALGQGPEFLTYFNYEAQPDKSGLPSDRFSAERPEGSISTLTIQRTEQRDSAMYRCASSPDRAGELFFGEGSRLTVL.

The chain combines TRBV19 with TRBJ2-5; D unclear. The CDR3 is 13 amino acids. V was cut by 3 bases and J by 3 bases, with 8 bases left in between. The germline V gene has CDR1 LNHDA and CDR2 SQIVND (reference sequence). CDR3 nucleotide sequence: TGTGCCAGTAGTATGGGCCAGAAAGAGACCCAGTACTTC. Residues: CASSMGQKETQYF.

CDR3 residues: CASSVGLAGSSYNEQFF. CDR3 sequence (DNA): TGTGCCAGCAGCGTAGGTCTAGCGGGGAGCTCCTACAATGAGCAGTTCTTC. The chain recombines TRBV9 with TRBJ2-1; 9 positions match TRBD2. Germline V CDR1 and CDR2: SGDLS, YYNGEE. The CDR3 loop spans 17 amino acids. V shed 0 bases and J 0 bases; nucleotides not matched to a gene: 4.

Only one count was recorded for this clone. The rearrangement links TRBV11-2 to TRBJ2-5, with D tentatively TRBD2 (6 bases). V lost 0 bases and J lost 4, with 9 bases in between. CDR1 and CDR2 (germline): SGHAT, FQNNGV. This CDR3 is built from 14 residues. The CDR3 DNA is TGTGCCAGCAGCTTAGAGAATAGCGGAGAGACCCAGTACTTC. Amino acids: CASSLENSGETQYF.

The chain carries TRBV11-2 and TRBJ1-6; TRBD1 matches at 7 bases. V dropped 5 bases and J dropped 6; count of bases not matched to a gene: 7. Germline loops: CDR1 SGHAT, CDR2 FQNNGV. The CDR3 is 15 amino acids. CDR3 loop: CASSLQGLGNSPLHF. CDR3 DNA: TGTGCCAGCAGCCTACAGGGGTTGGGTAATTCACCCCTCCACTTT.

This sequence joins TRBV18 and TRBJ2-2; TRBD2 matches 9 bases. V gave up 2 bases and J gave up 5 bases; unmatched junction bases: 9. The CDR3 length is 17 residues. Germline V lookup: CDR1 KGHSH, CDR2 LQKENI. The CDR3 nucleotides are TGTGCCAGCTCACCATATAGCGGGAGTGCAAAGACCGGGGAGCTGTTTTTT. Amino acids: CASSPYSGSAKTGELFF.

The CDR3 loop reads CASSPTSGAPSSYNEQFF. The CDR3 coding sequence is TGTGCCAGCAGTCCGACTAGCGGGGCGCCCAGCTCCTACAATGAGCAGTTCTTC. This chain joins TRBV6-6 and TRBJ2-1, with TRBD2 matching over 11 bases. V shed 5 bases, J shed 0 bases, and the junction held 9 bases outside the gene matches. CDR1 is MNHNY, CDR2 SVGAGI, per germline (reference sequence). The CDR3 totals 18 residues.

This clone has only one observation. The chain is built from TRBV27 and TRBJ1-2; 9 nucleotides line up with TRBD1. There are 14 residues in the CDR3. J gave up 5 bases and V 2 bases, and 3 bases lay outside the gene matches. Looked up from germline, CDR1 is MNHEY and CDR2 is SMNVEV (reference sequence). CDR3 sequence (DNA): TGTGCCAGCAGTTTACATGGGACAGGGTATGGCTACACCTTC. Residues: CASSLHGTGYGYTF.